Listed here are 31 T cell receptor beta chains from one sample, sequenced in a study of T cell responses to AZD1222 COVID-19 vaccine. TCRdb keeps only in-frame clones here, not all; method: immunoSEQ multiplex PCR. The sample has more than 150,000 clones; under 95% are singletons. The sample here was peripheral blood, taken 28 days after the second AZD1222 dose. Every receptor here comes from an adult who received the AZD1222 COVID-19 vaccine.

The CDR3 bases are TGTGCCAGCAGCCCAGCCCCTAGAGTGTCCTCCTACGAGCAGTACTTC. It translates to CASSPAPRVSSYEQYF. V gene TRBV6-2 or TRBV6-3 combines with J gene TRBJ2-7; D unclear. This CDR3 region has 16 residues. CDR1 MNHEY and CDR2 SVGEGT come from the germline V gene. Trimming took 6 bases from V and 0 from J, leaving 18 bases between them.

This chain uses TRBV7-2 with TRBJ1-5; 9 bases align to TRBD1. CDR3 length equals 17 residues. Trimming at V came to 1 base and at J to 7 bases, leaving 11 bases not matched to a gene. The V gene's germline CDR1 is SGHTA and CDR2 FQGNSA. The CDR3 DNA reads as TGTGCCAGCAGCTTAGATTCCACAGGGGGCGCCTACCAGCCCCAGCATTTT. Protein: CASSLDSTGGAYQPQHF.

This clone was observed a single time. DNA for the CDR3: TGTGCCAGCAGTAGGGGGGGATTTAACTCACCCCTCCACTTT. Translation: CASSRGGFNSPLHF. The J gene is TRBJ1-6, the V gene TRBV6-6; tentative D call: TRBD1 (6 bases). V was trimmed by 5 bases and J by 10 bases, leaving 15 bases between them. From germline, CDR1 is MNHNY and CDR2 SVGAGI (reference sequence). The CDR3 sequence is 14 residues long.

This clone was seen just once. The chain is built from TRBV4-3 and TRBJ1-2; the D is unclear. Trimming pared 3 bases from V and 2 bases from J, leaving 7 bases between. Germline V gives CDR1 LGHNA, CDR2 YSLEER. The CDR3 covers 13 residues. The DNA for the CDR3 is TGCGCCAGCAGCCAGCGAGAAAACTATGGCTACACCTTC. Encoded protein: CASSQRENYGYTF.

CDR3 in DNA: TGTGCCAGCAGCTTACCTGGGACAGGCTACAATGAGCAGTTCTTC. Amino acid sequence: CASSLPGTGYNEQFF. V and J are TRBV7-2 and TRBJ2-1; 8 bases are a match to TRBD1. The length of the CDR3 is 15 residues. Germline V gives CDR1 SGHTA, CDR2 FQGNSA. The V segment lost 2 bases and the J segment 3 bases; nucleotides outside the gene matches: 3.

The chain couples TRBV11-3 to TRBJ1-1, with D uncertain. CDR3 size: 14 residues. Germline CDR1 reads SGHNT; CDR2 reads YENEEA. V gave up 0 bases and J gave up 0 bases, with 5 bases separating them. The CDR3 sequence is CASSLDRLNTEAFF. CDR3 sequence (DNA): TGTGCCAGCAGCTTAGACAGGTTGAACACTGAAGCTTTCTTT.

The CDR3 loop reads CASSLGATSGGDTQYF. The DNA of the CDR3 is TGCGCCAGCAGCTTGGGGGCGACTAGCGGGGGAGATACGCAGTATTTT. The rearrangement joins TRBV5-1 to TRBJ2-3, with TRBD2 matching 12 bases. Trimming removed 0 bases from V and 5 bases from J; junction bases left unmatched: 4. Looked up from germline, CDR1 is SGHRS and CDR2 is YFSETQ. The CDR3 is 16 amino acids.

The genes are TRBV7-8 and TRBJ2-7; no clear D gene. Trimming removed 2 bases at V and 0 bases at J, with 14 bases between. Germline V gives CDR1 SGHVS, CDR2 FQNEAQ. CDR3 size: 16 residues. The CDR3 DNA follows: TGTGCCAGCAGCTTAAAACTTACGGGCTCCTCCTACGAGCAGTACTTC. This gives the protein CASSLKLTGSSYEQYF.

V and J are TRBV11-3 and TRBJ2-5; D gene uncertain. The germline V gene has CDR1 SGHNT and CDR2 YENEEA. The CDR3 has 13 residues. Trimming cost V 3 bases and J 0 bases, with 5 bases left between them. The CDR3 spells CASSLGNQETQYF. The CDR3 DNA follows: TGTGCCAGCAGCTTGGGAAACCAAGAGACCCAGTACTTC.

The chain carries TRBV19 and TRBJ2-2, with TRBD1 matching 10 bases. The CDR3 spans 20 residues. From germline, CDR1 is LNHDA and CDR2 SQIVND (reference sequence). The V segment lost 0 bases and the J segment 3 bases; nucleotides outside the gene matches: 13. The CDR3 loop is CASSIDPSGTGVTDTGELFF. CDR3 nucleotides: TGTGCCAGTAGTATAGATCCGTCCGGGACAGGGGTAACGGACACCGGGGAGCTGTTTTTT.

The rearrangement uses TRBV27 and TRBJ2-4, with D hard to call. The CDR3 covers 14 residues. CDR1 and CDR2 (germline): MNHEY, SMNVEV (reference sequence). V was cut by 2 bases and J by 0 bases, with 5 bases left in between. CDR3 nucleotides: TGTGCCAGCAGTTTAGCGTTAGCCAAAAACATTCAGTACTTC. Translated, it gives CASSLALAKNIQYF.

The V gene is TRBV5-1, the J gene TRBJ2-1; TRBD2 matches at 7 bases. This CDR3 contains 16 residues. Germline V gene sequence: CDR1 SGHRS, CDR2 YFSETQ. The ends lost 0 bases at V and 3 bases at J; junction bases unmatched: 6. The DNA of the CDR3 is TGCGCCAGCAGCTTGGGTTCCAGGGACTACTACAATGAGCAGTTCTTC. Translated: CASSLGSRDYYNEQFF. Drawing the rest from reference TRBV5-1 and TRBJ2-1, the complete variable domain is KAGVTQTPRYLIKTRGQQVTLSCSPISGHRSVSWYQQTPGQGLQFLFEYFSETQRNKGNFPGRFSGRQFSNSRSEMNVSTLELGDSALYLCASSLGSRDYYNEQFFGPGTRLTVL.

The rearrangement joins TRBV6-1 to TRBJ1-2; D is unresolved. Germline CDR1 reads MNHNS; CDR2 reads SASEGT. The CDR3 covers 12 residues. V was trimmed by 2 bases and J by 8 bases, leaving 9 bases between them. CDR3 sequence reads: CASSEWSGGYTF. CDR3 bases: TGTGCCAGCAGTGAATGGAGTGGCGGCTACACCTTC.

The chain carries TRBV7-8 and TRBJ1-5, with a tentative D call TRBD1 (6 bases). The CDR3 is 15 residues long. Germline-derived CDR1 and CDR2 are SGHVS and FQNEAQ. V lost 0 bases, J lost 0 bases, and 6 bases lay in between. CDR3 amino acids: CASSLADSSNQPQHF. The DNA for the CDR3 is TGTGCCAGCAGCTTAGCGGACAGTAGCAATCAGCCCCAGCATTTT.

This clone was recorded only once. The chain couples TRBV5-4 to TRBJ2-3, with D hard to call. V lost 1 base to trimming and J lost 0 bases, with 6 bases between them. This CDR3 comprises 14 residues. Germline V gene lookup returns CDR1 SGHNT and CDR2 YYREEE (reference sequence). CDR3 sequence: CASSLTYSTDTQYF. The CDR3 nucleotides read TGTGCCAGCAGCTTGACTTACAGCACAGATACGCAGTATTTT.

This chain uses TRBV28 with TRBJ2-1; possibly TRBD2 for D (5 bases). Between the trimmed V and J ends, which lost 3 bases and 5 bases, there was a span of 8 bases. The CDR3 consists of 13 residues. Germline lookup yields CDR1 MDHEN and CDR2 SYDVKM. CDR3 region: CASSFTGNNEQFF. The CDR3, as DNA: TGTGCCAGCAGTTTTACCGGGAACAATGAGCAGTTCTTC.

CDR3 in DNA: TGTGCCAGCAGTTCAGACTACAGGGGGCGCGACACTGAAGCTTTCTTT. Residues: CASSSDYRGRDTEAFF. V and J are TRBV27 and TRBJ1-1; 9 positions match TRBD1. The V gene end was trimmed by 4 bases and the J gene end by 3 bases; junction bases not matched to a gene: 9. CDR3 size: 16 residues. Germline lookup yields CDR1 MNHEY and CDR2 SMNVEV (reference sequence).

V and J are TRBV6-6 and TRBJ2-7; D remains ambiguous. CDR3 size: 15 residues. CDR1 and CDR2 from the germline V gene are MNHNY and SVGAGI (reference sequence). The ends were cut back, 0 bases at V and 1 base at J, with 10 bases in the middle. CDR3 sequence reads: CASSYSLESSYEQYF. CDR3 nucleotide sequence: TGTGCCAGCAGTTACTCCCTAGAATCTTCCTACGAGCAGTACTTC.

This chain uses TRBV7-2 with TRBJ2-2; D perhaps matches TRBD2 (5 bases). The CDR3 consists of 16 residues. V lost 1 base, J lost 6 bases, and 15 bases lay in between. Germline lookup yields CDR1 SGHTA and CDR2 FQGNSA. The CDR3 reads CASSLEGVGLPGELFF. The CDR3 DNA follows: TGTGCCAGCAGCTTAGAGGGAGTAGGGCTCCCCGGGGAGCTGTTTTTT.

This chain uses TRBV28 with TRBJ1-6; 8 nucleotides agree with TRBD1. The ends lost 6 bases at V and 8 bases at J; junction bases unmatched: 9. Germline CDR1 MDHEN, CDR2 SYDVKM. The CDR3 covers 15 residues. This chain's CDR3 is CASRSPTGDYSPLHF. The CDR3, as DNA: TGTGCCAGCAGAAGTCCGACAGGGGATTATTCACCCCTCCACTTT. Filled out from reference TRBV28 and TRBJ1-6, the complete variable domain reads DVKVTQSSRYLVKRTGEKVFLECVQDMDHENMFWYRQDPGLGLRLIYFSYDVKMKEKGDIPEGYSVSREKKERFSLILESASTNQTSMYLCASRSPTGDYSPLHFGNGTRLTVT.

This chain links TRBV9 with TRBJ2-2; a weak D match, TRBD1 (5 bases). CDR1 SGDLS and CDR2 YYNGEE come from the germline V gene. V lost 4 bases, J lost 4 bases, and 14 bases lay in between. This CDR3 has 15 amino acids. The DNA for the CDR3 is TGTGCCAGCAGCATGCAGGGTGTCGGCACCGGGGAGCTGTTTTTT. This codes for CASSMQGVGTGELFF.

The chain carries TRBV28 and TRBJ2-3; tentatively, D is TRBD1 or TRBD2 (5 bases each). The CDR3 totals 13 residues. Germline CDR1 MDHEN, CDR2 SYDVKM. V was cut by 6 bases and J by 2 bases, with 9 bases left in between. The CDR3 protein is CASSPGPTDTQYF. CDR3 bases: TGTGCCAGCAGCCCGGGACCCACAGATACGCAGTATTTT.

V is TRBV24-1 and J is TRBJ1-1, with D hard to call. This CDR3 is built from 13 residues. The germline CDR1 and CDR2 sequences are KGHDR and SFDVKD. V lost 7 bases, J lost 2 bases, and 10 bases lay in between. The CDR3 nucleotides read TGTGCCACCAGAACGACGGACAACACTGAAGCTTTCTTT. Translated: CATRTTDNTEAFF.

The rearrangement uses TRBV7-3 and TRBJ2-1; the D gene is possibly TRBD2 (6 bases). The V gene lost 2 bases and the J gene lost 9 bases, with 23 bases spanning the gap. This CDR3 has 17 amino acids. From germline, CDR1 is SGHTA and CDR2 FQGTGA. The CDR3 region has the DNA TGTGCCAGCAGCTTATTCGGCGGGACTGGGGCCAACGGTGAGCAGTTCTTC. It translates to CASSLFGGTGANGEQFF.

This chain joins TRBV12-3 or TRBV12-4 and TRBJ2-7; TRBD2 matches at 7 bases. The CDR3 contains 12 residues. V lost 7 bases, J lost 5 bases, and 5 bases stayed unmatched. The CDR3, as DNA: TGTGCCAGCACCACCGGGGGGAACGAGCAGTACTTC. This encodes CASTTGGNEQYF.

This chain joins TRBV9 and TRBJ2-3; 9 bases agree with TRBD2. The CDR3 loop spans 16 amino acids. Trimming cost V 0 bases and J 3 bases; bases outside gene matches: 5. Germline loops: CDR1 SGDLS, CDR2 YYNGEE. As DNA, the CDR3 is TGTGCCAGCAGCGTAGGAGTAGCGGGGGAGACAGATACGCAGTATTTT. Amino acid sequence: CASSVGVAGETDTQYF.

V and J are TRBV5-8 and TRBJ2-5; tentatively, D is TRBD1 (7 bases). Trimming cost V 0 bases and J 5 bases, with 17 bases left between them. Per the germline V gene, CDR1 is SGHTS and CDR2 is YDEGEE. The CDR3 contains 16 residues. The CDR3 DNA reads as TGTGCCAGCAGCTTGGAGTGGAGGGGGCAGCGGGAGACCCAGTACTTC. This sequence encodes CASSLEWRGQRETQYF.

This sequence joins TRBV6-5 and TRBJ2-7; D not certain. Per germline, CDR1 MNHEY and CDR2 SVGAGI. The CDR3 is 13 residues long. Between the trimmed V and J ends, which lost 8 bases and 6 bases, there was a span of 17 bases. CDR3 loop: CASRRVDHSEQYF. The DNA of the CDR3 is TGTGCCAGCCGCCGCGTGGATCATTCCGAGCAGTACTTC.

This clone appeared a single time. The rearrangement joins TRBV27 to TRBJ1-1; TRBD1 aligns across 8 bases. In germline, CDR1 is MNHEY, CDR2 SMNVEV (reference sequence). The CDR3 covers 18 residues. After removal of 2 bases from V and 0 bases from J, the junction contained 11 bases not matched to a gene. The CDR3 spells CASSLTLRGRPMNTEAFF. The CDR3 coding sequence is TGTGCCAGCAGTTTAACCCTCAGGGGGCGACCAATGAACACTGAAGCTTTCTTT.

The V and J genes are TRBV9 and TRBJ2-1; 12 bases agree with TRBD2. The CDR3 spans 15 residues. The V gene end was trimmed by 3 bases and the J gene end by 7 bases; junction bases not matched to a gene: 5. Germline-derived CDR1 and CDR2 are SGDLS and YYNGEE. The CDR3 sequence: CASSGTSGRFNEQFF. The CDR3 nucleotides read TGTGCCAGCAGCGGCACTAGCGGGAGGTTTAATGAGCAGTTCTTC.

V gene TRBV15 combines with J gene TRBJ1-3; D is ambiguous. Trimming pared 1 base from V and 6 bases from J, leaving 7 bases between. The CDR3 length is 13 residues. Per germline, CDR1 LNHNV and CDR2 YYDKDF (reference sequence). CDR3 sequence: CATSRAHLNTIYF. DNA of the CDR3: TGTGCCACCAGCAGAGCCCATTTAAACACCATATATTTT.